Detailed here is one T cell receptor (beta chain). This clone was recorded at least ten times. It has no known antigen specificity. No per-base quality is available; no much larger clone lies one base away. The collaborating institutions used their own protocols to collect whole blood in K2EDTA tubes. For TCRbeta analysis, collaborator samples were shipped as frozen whole blood, as isolated PBMCs, or as DNA extracted from either sample type. This sample is drawn from a study of blood T cell repertoires in COVID-19 (dated by TCRdb to about 2020). A note on the overall study: Samples covering the acute and convalescent phases of COVID-19 were provided by collaborators in the United States, Italy and Spain. The dataset comprised deeply sampled blood TCRbeta repertoires from subjects exposed to, actively infected with, or recovered from COVID-19. The prospective study material was composed of cDNA or gDNA derived from T cells, B-cell-depleted T cells, or PBMCs. The repertoires were released in a freely available public database intended as a resource for research on the immune response to SARS-CoV-2. Where available, HLA class I and class II types were obtained from metadata supplied by the sample provider rather than from assay-based typing. The sample metadata nearly always contained a de-identified subject ID, COVID-19 status, age in years and sex. Samples were obtained from the ongoing ImmuneRACE study (first 160 participants) and from some 1,200 subjects provided by 6 global collaborators. What the work shows at the level of the full study, not this receptor alone: The amount of clinical and demographic metadata varied by source and participant and was provided uncurated.

TCRbeta CDR3 regions were amplified from genomic DNA using the immunoSEQ Assay, a bias-controlled multiplex PCR. The original methods were these. Within the assay, amplification of reference gene primers was used to estimate how many nucleated cells each sample contained. To quantify the absolute abundance of each unique TCRbeta CDR3 rearrangement, sequence reads were collapsed and filtered. For each sample, productive Simpson clonality was calculated as the square root of Simpson's diversity index across productive rearrangements. In its TCRdb copy, this immuneACCESS table keeps in-frame sequences only and misses some clones. Where compared with another copy, unresolved V genes explain less than half of these, and the others have no known cause. V and J calls and clone size come straight from that table; D and trimming were deduced from the DNA. The sample records 210,000 or so clones, 70% to 90% of which are singletons. The leading ten clones occupy about 10% of the sample.

The sequence was collected from a woman aged 80 or over with acute or convalescent COVID-19. The sequencing sample was made of peripheral blood.

The CDR3 amino acid sequence is: CASSLTGTGAGGYTF. The DNA sequence follows: TGTGCCAGCAGCTTGACGGGGACAGGGGCGGGAGGCTACACCTTC. The receptor chain draws on TRBV7-3 and TRBJ1-2; 10 central nucleotides agree with TRBD1. CDR1 and CDR2 were assigned from the germline V gene as SGHTA and FQGTGA. Reading from cysteine to phenylalanine, the CDR3 counts 15 amino acids. CDR3 DNA only is kept here, 45 bases in frame from base 1. At the junction V is shortened by 3 bases and J by 8 bases; bases outside the gene matches: 9.